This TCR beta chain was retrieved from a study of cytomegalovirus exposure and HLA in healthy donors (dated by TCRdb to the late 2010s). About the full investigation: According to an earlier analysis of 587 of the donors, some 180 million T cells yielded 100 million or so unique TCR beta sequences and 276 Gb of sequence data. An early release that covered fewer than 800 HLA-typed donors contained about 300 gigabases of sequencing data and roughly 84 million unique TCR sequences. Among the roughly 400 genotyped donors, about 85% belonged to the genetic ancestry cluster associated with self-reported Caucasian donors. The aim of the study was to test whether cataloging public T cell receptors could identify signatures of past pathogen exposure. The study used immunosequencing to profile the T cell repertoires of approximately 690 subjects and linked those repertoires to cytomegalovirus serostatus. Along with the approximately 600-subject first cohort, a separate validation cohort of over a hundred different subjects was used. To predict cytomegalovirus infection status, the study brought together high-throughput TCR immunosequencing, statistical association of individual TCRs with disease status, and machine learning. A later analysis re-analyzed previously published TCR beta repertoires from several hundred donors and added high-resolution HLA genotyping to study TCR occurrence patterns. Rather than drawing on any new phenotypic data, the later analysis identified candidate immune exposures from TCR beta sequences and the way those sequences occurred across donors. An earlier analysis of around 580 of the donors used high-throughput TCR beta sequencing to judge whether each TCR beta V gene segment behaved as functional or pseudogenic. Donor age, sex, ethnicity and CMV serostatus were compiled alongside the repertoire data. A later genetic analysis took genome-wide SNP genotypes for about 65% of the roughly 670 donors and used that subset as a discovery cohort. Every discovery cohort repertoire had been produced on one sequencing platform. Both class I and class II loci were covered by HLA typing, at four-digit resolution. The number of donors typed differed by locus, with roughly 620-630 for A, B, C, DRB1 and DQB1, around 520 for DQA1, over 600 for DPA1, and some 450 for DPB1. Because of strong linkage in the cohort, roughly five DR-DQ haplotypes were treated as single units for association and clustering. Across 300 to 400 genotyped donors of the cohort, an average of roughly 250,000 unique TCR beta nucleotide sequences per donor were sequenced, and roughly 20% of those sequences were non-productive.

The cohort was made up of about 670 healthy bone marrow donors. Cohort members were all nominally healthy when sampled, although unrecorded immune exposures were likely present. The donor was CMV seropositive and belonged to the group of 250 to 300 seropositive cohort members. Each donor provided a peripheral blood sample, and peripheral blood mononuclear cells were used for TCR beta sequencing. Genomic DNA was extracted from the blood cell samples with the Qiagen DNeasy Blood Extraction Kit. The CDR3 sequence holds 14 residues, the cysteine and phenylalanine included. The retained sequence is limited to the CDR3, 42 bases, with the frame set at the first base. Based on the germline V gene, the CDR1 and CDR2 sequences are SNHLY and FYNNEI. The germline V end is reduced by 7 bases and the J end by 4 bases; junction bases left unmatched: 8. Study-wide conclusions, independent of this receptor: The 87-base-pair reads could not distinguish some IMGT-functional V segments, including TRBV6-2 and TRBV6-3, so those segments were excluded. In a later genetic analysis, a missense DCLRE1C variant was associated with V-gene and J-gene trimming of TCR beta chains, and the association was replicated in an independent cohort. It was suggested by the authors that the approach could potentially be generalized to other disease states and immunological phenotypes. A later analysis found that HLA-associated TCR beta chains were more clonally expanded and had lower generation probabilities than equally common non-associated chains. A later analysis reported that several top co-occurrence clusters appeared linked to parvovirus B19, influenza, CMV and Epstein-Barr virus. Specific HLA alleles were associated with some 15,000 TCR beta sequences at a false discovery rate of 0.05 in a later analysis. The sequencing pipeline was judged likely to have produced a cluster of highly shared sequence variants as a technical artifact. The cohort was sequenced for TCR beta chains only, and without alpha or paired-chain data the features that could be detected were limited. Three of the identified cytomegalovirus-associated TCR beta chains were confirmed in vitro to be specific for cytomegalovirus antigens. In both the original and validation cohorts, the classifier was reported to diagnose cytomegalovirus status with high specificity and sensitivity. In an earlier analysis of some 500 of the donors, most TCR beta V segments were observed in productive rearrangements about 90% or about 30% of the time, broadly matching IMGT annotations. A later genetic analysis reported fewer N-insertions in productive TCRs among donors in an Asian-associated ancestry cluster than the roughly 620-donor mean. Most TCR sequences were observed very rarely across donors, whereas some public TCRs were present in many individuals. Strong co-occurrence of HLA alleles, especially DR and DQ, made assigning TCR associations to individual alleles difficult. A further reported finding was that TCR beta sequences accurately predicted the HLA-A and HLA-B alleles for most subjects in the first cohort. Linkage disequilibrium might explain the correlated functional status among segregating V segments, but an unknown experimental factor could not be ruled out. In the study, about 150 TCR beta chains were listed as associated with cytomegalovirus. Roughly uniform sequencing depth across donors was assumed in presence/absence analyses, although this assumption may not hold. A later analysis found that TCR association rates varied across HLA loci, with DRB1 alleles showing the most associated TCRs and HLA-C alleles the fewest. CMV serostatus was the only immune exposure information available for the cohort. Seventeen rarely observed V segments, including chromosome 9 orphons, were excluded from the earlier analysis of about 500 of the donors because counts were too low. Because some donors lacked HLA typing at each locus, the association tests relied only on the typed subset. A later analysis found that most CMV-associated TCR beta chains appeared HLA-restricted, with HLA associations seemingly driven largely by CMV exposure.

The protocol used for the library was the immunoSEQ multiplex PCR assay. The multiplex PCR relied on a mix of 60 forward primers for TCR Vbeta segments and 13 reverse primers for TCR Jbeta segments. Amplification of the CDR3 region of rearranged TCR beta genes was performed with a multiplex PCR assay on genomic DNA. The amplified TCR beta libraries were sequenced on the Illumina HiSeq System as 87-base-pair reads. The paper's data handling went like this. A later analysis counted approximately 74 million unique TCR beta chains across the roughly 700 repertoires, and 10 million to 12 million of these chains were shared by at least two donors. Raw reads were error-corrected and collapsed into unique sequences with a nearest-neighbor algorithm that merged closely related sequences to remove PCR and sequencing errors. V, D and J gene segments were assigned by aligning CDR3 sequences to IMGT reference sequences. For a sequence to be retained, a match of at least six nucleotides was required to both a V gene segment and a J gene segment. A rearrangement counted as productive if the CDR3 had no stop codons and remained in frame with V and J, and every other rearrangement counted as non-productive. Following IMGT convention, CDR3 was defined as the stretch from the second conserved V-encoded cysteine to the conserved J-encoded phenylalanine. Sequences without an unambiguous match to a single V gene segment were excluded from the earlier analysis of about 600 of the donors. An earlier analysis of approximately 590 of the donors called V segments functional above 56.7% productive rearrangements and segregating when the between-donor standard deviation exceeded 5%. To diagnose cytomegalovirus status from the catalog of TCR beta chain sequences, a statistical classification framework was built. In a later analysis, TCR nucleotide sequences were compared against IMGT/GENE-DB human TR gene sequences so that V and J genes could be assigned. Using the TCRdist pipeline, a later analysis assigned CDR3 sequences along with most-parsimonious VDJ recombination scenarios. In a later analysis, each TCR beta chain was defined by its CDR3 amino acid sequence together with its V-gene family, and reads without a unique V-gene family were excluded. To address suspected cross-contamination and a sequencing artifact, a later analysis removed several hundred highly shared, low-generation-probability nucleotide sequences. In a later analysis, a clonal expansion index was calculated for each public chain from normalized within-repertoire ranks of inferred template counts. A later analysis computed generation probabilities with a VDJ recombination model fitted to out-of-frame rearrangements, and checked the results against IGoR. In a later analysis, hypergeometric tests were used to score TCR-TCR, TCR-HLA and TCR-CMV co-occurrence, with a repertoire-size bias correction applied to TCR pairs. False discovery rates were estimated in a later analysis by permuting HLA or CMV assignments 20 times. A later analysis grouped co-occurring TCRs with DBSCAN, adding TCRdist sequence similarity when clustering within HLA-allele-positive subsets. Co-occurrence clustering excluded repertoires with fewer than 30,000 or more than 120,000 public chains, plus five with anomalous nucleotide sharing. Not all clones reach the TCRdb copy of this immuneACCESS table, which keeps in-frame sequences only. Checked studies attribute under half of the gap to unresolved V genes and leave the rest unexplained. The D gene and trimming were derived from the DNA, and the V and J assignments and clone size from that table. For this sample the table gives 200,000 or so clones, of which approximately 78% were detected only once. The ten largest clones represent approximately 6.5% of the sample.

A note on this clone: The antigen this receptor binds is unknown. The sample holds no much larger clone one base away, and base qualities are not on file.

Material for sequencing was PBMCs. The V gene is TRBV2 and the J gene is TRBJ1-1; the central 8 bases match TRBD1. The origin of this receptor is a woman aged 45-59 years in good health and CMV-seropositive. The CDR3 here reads CASIPGGWVTEAFF. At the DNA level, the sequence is TGTGCCAGCATCCCAGGGGGCTGGGTCACTGAAGCTTTCTTT.